Listed below are T cell receptor beta chains from one sample, sequenced in a study of blood T cell repertoires in COVID-19. Here immunoSEQ multiplex PCR was the method, and the copy in TCRdb shows in-frame clones only, minus some. The table includes some 190,000 clones, about 80% detected once. Material: peripheral blood. The receptors were gathered from an older woman with COVID-19, enrolled during active disease. Each CDR3 is given with its conserved first and last residue. D genes are given only for firm matches. Clone size is not always given. Where it is, it says once, few, many or a class for expanded clones.

v_gene	abundance	j_gene	d_gene	CDR3aa	CDR3nt
TRBV2	NA	TRBJ2-2	TRBD2	CASTFVAGASTGELFF	TGTGCCAGTACCTTCGTAGCGGGGGCGAGCACCGGGGAGCTGTTTTTT
TRBV7-8	NA	TRBJ1-2	NA	CASSYTRTGGVGGYTF	TGTGCCAGCAGCTACACACGTACCGGGGGGGTAGGTGGCTACACCTTC
TRBV5-1	NA	TRBJ1-3	NA	CASSLAGEGRGSGNTIYF	TGCGCCAGCAGCTTGGCGGGCGAGGGAAGAGGCTCTGGAAACACCATATATTTT
TRBV2	once	TRBJ1-5	NA	CASRNRAASNQPQHF	TGTGCCAGCAGGAACAGGGCGGCGAGCAATCAGCCCCAGCATTTT
TRBV24-1	NA	TRBJ2-2	NA	CATSDPSWEGDGELFF	TGTGCCACCAGTGATCCGTCGTGGGAGGGGGACGGGGAGCTGTTTTTT
TRBV6-2/TRBV6-3	few	TRBJ2-7	TRBD2	CASSYSLAATYEQYF	TGTGCCAGCAGTTACTCACTAGCGGCTACCTACGAGCAGTACTTC
TRBV28	NA	TRBJ1-1	NA	CASSLAGSRDTEAFF	TGTGCCAGCAGTTTAGCAGGGTCCAGGGACACTGAAGCTTTCTTT
TRBV3-1/TRBV3-2	NA	TRBJ2-1	TRBD2	CASSPRTSTSNEQFF	TGTGCCAGCAGCCCACGGACTAGTACGTCGAATGAGCAGTTCTTC
TRBV7-3	NA	TRBJ2-3	NA	CASSSDISTDTQYF	TGTGCCAGCAGCTCTGACATAAGCACAGATACGCAGTATTTT
TRBV14	few	TRBJ1-5	TRBD1	CASSRQGMGSNQPQHF	TGTGCCAGCAGCAGACAGGGGATGGGCAGCAATCAGCCCCAGCATTTT
TRBV10-3	NA	TRBJ2-1	TRBD2	CASSGGRNEQFF	TGTGCCAGTAGCGGGGGGCGGAATGAGCAGTTCTTC
TRBV7-2	few	TRBJ2-1	TRBD2	CASSLAGVAGEQFF	TGTGCCAGCAGCTTAGCGGGAGTAGCGGGAGAGCAGTTCTTC
TRBV7-9	NA	TRBJ2-5	NA	CASRPGTGQETQYF	TGTGCCAGCAGGCCCGGAACAGGACAAGAGACCCAGTACTTC
TRBV5-1	NA	TRBJ2-7	NA	CASSLAPPTSKPYEQYF	TGCGCCAGCAGCTTGGCCCCCCCGACTAGTAAACCCTACGAGCAGTACTTC
TRBV28	NA	TRBJ1-1	NA	CASISRGPAFF	TGTGCCAGCATCTCGCGGGGGCCGGCTTTCTTT
TRBV6-5	NA	TRBJ2-2	NA	CASSYEGTPNTGELFF	TGTGCCAGCAGTTACGAGGGGACTCCGAACACCGGGGAGCTGTTTTTT
TRBV7-2	NA	TRBJ2-3	TRBD1	CASSPTTGTSGDTQYF	TGTGCCAGCAGCCCTACGACAGGGACGTCGGGAGATACGCAGTATTTT
TRBV7-3	NA	TRBJ1-6	NA	CASSLEISNSPLHF	TGTGCCAGCAGCTTAGAGATCTCCAATTCACCCCTCCACTTT
TRBV7-8	NA	TRBJ1-4	TRBD1	CASSLVRGEKLFF	TGTGCCAGCAGCTTAGTCAGGGGGGAAAAACTGTTTTTT
TRBV18	NA	TRBJ2-2	NA	CASSLRDKSNTGELFF	TGTGCCAGCTCACTACGGGACAAATCGAACACCGGGGAGCTGTTTTTT
TRBV5-1	NA	TRBJ2-6	TRBD2	CASSPVGGVSSSGANVLTF	TGCGCCAGCAGCCCAGTTGGGGGGGTCTCTAGCTCTGGGGCCAACGTCCTGACTTTC
TRBV3-1/TRBV3-2	NA	TRBJ2-7	TRBD1	CASSLDRDRVGHEQYF	TGTGCCAGCAGCCTTGACCGGGACAGGGTTGGCCACGAGCAGTACTTC
TRBV5-1	NA	TRBJ1-4	NA	CASSLGRQGRNEKLFF	TGCGCCAGCAGCTTGGGAAGGCAGGGAAGGAATGAAAAACTGTTTTTT
TRBV11-2	NA	TRBJ2-3	TRBD1	CASSLGTGVPTDTQYF	TGTGCCAGCAGCTTAGGGACAGGGGTGCCCACAGATACGCAGTATTTT
TRBV7-2	NA	TRBJ2-2	NA	CASSLGGLLTGELFF	TGTGCCAGCAGCTTAGGCGGGTTGCTTACCGGGGAGCTGTTTTTT
TRBV19	NA	TRBJ1-5	TRBD1	CASSTGTGGGQPQHF	TGTGCCAGTAGTACCGGGACAGGGGGCGGGCAGCCCCAGCATTTT
TRBV28	once	TRBJ2-3	NA	CASSSYLTASTDTQYF	TGTGCCAGCAGTTCTTACTTGACAGCAAGCACAGATACGCAGTATTTT
TRBV7-9	once	TRBJ2-3	NA	CASSLDRVGTDTQYF	TGTGCCAGCAGCTTAGACAGGGTAGGCACAGATACGCAGTATTTT
TRBV3-1/TRBV3-2	NA	TRBJ2-6	NA	CASSTTASEANVLTF	TGTGCCAGCAGCACGACAGCTTCTGAGGCCAACGTCCTGACTTTC
TRBV5-8	NA	TRBJ1-6	NA	CASSRTSDSSPLHF	TGTGCCAGCAGCCGAACTTCGGACTCCTCACCCCTCCACTTT
TRBV9	NA	TRBJ2-3	TRBD2	CASSVNREREVGTDTQYF	TGTGCCAGCAGCGTAAACCGGGAACGGGAGGTAGGAACAGATACGCAGTATTTT
TRBV5-6	NA	TRBJ2-2	TRBD1	CASSPTGTGGSDGELFF	TGTGCCAGCAGCCCCACCGGGACAGGGGGCAGTGACGGGGAGCTGTTTTTT
TRBV29-1	NA	TRBJ2-1	TRBD2	CSVAASGGSYNEQFF	TGCAGCGTTGCCGCCAGCGGGGGGTCCTACAATGAGCAGTTCTTC
TRBV5-1	NA	TRBJ2-3	NA	CASSFERDTQYF	TGCGCCAGCAGCTTTGAGAGGGATACGCAGTATTTT
TRBV6-4	NA	TRBJ1-1	TRBD1	CASSDRPGQGDRAFF	TGTGCCAGCAGTGACAGACCGGGACAGGGGGATAGGGCTTTCTTT
TRBV27	NA	TRBJ2-1	NA	CASSYDSASYNEQFF	TGTGCCAGCAGTTACGACTCCGCCTCCTACAATGAGCAGTTCTTC
TRBV28	once	TRBJ1-2	TRBD1	CASRRTGPPDGYTF	TGTGCCAGCAGGAGGACAGGGCCCCCCGATGGCTACACCTTC